This T cell receptor (beta chain) was recovered during a study of cytomegalovirus exposure and HLA in healthy donors. Overall study findings and caveats: For most subjects, TCR beta sequences were reported to predict HLA-A and HLA-B alleles with accuracy. Cytomegalovirus association was assigned to about 150 TCR beta chains.

Trimming took off 1 base at V and 10 bases at J, with 7 bases between the two ends. The CDR3 is 11 residues long. Germline V gives CDR1 SGHVS, CDR2 FQNEAQ. On this clone itself: As yet, its antigen is unknown.

Researchers ran the PCR with 60 Vbeta and 13 Jbeta primers. Some clones are missing from TCRdb's copy, which holds only in-frame ones; the method was immunoSEQ multiplex PCR. The profile shows 100,000 to 150,000 clones, 80% to 90% of them singletons. Input material: PBMCs. The sequence was obtained from a woman between 35 and 50 years old in good health and CMV-seropositive. The chain links TRBV7-8 to TRBJ1-1; D is unresolved. CDR3 residues: CASSLDTRAFF. DNA for the CDR3: TGTGCCAGCAGCTTAGATACGAGAGCTTTCTTT.